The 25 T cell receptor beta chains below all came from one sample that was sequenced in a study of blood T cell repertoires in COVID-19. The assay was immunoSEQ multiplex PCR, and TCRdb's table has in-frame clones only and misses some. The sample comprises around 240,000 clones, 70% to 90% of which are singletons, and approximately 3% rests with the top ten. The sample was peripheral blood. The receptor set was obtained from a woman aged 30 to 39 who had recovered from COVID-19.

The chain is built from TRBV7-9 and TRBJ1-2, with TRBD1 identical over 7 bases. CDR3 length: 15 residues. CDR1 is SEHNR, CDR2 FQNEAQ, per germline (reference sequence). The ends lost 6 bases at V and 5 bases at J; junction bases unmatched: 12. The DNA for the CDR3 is TGTGCCAGCAGTCGTCGACAGGGAGTTTGGTATGGCTACACCTTC. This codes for CASSRRQGVWYGYTF.

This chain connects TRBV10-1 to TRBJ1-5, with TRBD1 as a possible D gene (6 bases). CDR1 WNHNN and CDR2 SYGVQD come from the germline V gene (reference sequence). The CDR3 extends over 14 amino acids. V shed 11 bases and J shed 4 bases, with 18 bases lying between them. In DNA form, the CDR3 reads TGCGCCGGTTCCCCAGGGGCAGGGAATCAGCCCCAGCATTTT. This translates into CAGSPGAGNQPQHF.

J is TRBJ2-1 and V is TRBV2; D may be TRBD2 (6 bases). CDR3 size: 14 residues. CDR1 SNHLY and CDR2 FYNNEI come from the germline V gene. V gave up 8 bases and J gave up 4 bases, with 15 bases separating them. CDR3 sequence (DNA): TGTGCCAGCTTACCGGGACTTCTATACAATGAGCAGTTCTTC. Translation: CASLPGLLYNEQFF.

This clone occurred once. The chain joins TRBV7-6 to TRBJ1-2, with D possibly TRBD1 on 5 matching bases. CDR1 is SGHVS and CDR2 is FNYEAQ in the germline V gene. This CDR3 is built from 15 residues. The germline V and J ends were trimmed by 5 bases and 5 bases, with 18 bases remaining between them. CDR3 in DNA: TGTGCCAGCAGCGGGGGGGACGGGGACGTTTATGGCTACACCTTC. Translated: CASSGGDGDVYGYTF.

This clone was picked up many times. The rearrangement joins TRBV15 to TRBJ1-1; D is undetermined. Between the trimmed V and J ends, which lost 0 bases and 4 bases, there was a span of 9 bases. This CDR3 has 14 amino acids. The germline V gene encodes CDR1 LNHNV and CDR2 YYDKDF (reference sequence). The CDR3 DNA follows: TGTGCCACCAGCAGAGATTTCGCCGGCACTGAAGCTTTCTTT. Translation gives CATSRDFAGTEAFF.

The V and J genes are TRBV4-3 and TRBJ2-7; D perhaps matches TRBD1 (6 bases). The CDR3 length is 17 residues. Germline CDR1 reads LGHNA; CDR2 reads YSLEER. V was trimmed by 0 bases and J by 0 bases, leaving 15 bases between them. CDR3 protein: CASSQDLHPDSSYEQYF. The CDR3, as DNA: TGCGCCAGCAGCCAAGATCTCCACCCGGACAGCTCCTACGAGCAGTACTTC.

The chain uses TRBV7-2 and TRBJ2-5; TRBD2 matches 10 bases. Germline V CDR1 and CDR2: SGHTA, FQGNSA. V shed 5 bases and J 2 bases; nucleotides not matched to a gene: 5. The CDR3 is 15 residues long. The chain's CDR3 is CASSPAGGIQETQYF. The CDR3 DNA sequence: TGTGCCAGCAGCCCAGCGGGGGGGATTCAAGAGACCCAGTACTTC.

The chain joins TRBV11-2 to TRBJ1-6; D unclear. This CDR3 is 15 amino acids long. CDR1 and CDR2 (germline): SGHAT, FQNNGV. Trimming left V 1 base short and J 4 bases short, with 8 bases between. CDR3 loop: CASSLAPSYNSPLHF. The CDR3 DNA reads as TGTGCCAGCAGCTTAGCTCCCAGTTATAATTCACCCCTCCACTTT.

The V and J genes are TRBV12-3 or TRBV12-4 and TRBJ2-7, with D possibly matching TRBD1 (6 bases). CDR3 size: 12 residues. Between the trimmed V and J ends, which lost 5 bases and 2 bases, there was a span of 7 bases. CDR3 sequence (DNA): TGTGCCAGCAGTAGGGACACCTACGAGCAGTACTTC. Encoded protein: CASSRDTYEQYF.

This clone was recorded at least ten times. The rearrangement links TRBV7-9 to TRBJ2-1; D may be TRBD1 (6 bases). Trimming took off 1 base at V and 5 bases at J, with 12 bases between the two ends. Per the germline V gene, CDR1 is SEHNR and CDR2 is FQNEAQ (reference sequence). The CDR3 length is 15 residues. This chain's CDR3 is CASSLDDRSNNEQFF. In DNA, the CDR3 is TGTGCCAGCAGCTTAGACGACAGGTCTAACAATGAGCAGTTCTTC.

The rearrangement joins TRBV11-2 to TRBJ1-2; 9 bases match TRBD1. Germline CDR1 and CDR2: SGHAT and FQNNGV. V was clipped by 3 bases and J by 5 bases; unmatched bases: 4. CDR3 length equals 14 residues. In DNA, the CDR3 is TGTGCCAGCAGCTTGGTTGGGACAGGGTATGGCTACACCTTC. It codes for CASSLVGTGYGYTF.

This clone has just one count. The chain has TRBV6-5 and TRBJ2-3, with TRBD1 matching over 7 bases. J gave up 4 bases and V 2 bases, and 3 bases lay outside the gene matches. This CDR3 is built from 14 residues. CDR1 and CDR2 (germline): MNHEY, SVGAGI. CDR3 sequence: CASSYGQGADTQYF. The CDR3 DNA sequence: TGTGCCAGCAGTTACGGTCAGGGGGCAGATACGCAGTATTTT.

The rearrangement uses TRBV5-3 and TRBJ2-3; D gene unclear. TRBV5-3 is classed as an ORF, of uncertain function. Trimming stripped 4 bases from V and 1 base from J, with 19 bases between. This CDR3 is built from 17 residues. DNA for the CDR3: TGTGCCAGAAGCCCCACTAAGACCGCGCCCTGCACAGATACGCAGTATTTT. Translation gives CARSPTKTAPCTDTQYF.

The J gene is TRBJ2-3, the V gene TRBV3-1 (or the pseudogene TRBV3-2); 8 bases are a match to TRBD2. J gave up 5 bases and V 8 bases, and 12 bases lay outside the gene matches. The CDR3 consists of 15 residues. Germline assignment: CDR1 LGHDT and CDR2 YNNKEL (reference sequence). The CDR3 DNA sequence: TGTGCCAGCGCACTCCCGGGGGGGGGCAGAGATACGCAGTATTTT. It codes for CASALPGGGRDTQYF.

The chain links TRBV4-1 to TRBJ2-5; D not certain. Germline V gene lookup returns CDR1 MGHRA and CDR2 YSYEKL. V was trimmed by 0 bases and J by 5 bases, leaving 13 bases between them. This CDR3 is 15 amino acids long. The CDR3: CASSQDSMVAETQYF. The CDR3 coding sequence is TGCGCCAGCAGCCAAGATTCGATGGTCGCGGAGACCCAGTACTTC.

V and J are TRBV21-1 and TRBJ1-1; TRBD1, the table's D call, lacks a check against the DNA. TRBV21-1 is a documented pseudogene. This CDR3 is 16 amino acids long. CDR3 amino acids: CASSKASAGTHTEAFF. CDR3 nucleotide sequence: TGTGCCAGCAGCAAAGCTTCGGCAGGCACCCACACTGAAGCTTTCTTT.

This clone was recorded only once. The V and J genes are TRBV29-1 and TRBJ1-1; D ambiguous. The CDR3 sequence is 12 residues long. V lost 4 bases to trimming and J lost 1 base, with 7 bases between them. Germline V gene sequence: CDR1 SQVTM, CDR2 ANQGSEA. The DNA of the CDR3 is TGCAGCGTTGCTTGGCAGAACACTGAAGCTTTCTTT. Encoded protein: CSVAWQNTEAFF. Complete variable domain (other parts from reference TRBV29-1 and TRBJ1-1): SAVISQKPSRDICQRGTSLTIQCQVDSQVTMMFWYRQQPGQSLTLIATANQGSEATYESGFVIDKFPISRPNLTFSTLTVSNMSPEDSSIYLCSVAWQNTEAFFGQGTRLTVV.

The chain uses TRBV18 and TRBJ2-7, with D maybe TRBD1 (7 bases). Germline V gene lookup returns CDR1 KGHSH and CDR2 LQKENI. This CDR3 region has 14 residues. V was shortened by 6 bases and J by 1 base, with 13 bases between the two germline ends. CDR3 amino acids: CASSPGGTSYEQYF. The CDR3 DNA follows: TGTGCCAGCTCCCCAGGGGGGACTTCCTACGAGCAGTACTTC.

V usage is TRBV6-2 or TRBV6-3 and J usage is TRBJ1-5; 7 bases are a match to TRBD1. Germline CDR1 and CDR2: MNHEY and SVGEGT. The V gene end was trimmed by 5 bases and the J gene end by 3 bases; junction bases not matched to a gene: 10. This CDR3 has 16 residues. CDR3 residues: CASSLDRTGYNQPQHF. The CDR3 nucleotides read TGTGCCAGCAGTCTCGACCGGACAGGTTACAATCAGCCCCAGCATTTT.

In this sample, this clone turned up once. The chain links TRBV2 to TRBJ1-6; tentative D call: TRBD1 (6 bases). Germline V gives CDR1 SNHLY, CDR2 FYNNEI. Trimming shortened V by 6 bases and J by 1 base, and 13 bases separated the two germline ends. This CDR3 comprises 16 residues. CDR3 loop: CASRSQGRSYNSPLHF. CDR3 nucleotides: TGTGCCAGCAGGTCCCAGGGGCGGTCCTATAATTCACCCCTCCACTTT. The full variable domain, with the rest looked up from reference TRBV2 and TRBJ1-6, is EPEVTQTPSHQVTQMGQEVILRCVPISNHLYFYWYRQILGQKVEFLVSFYNNEISEKSEIFDDQFSVERPDGSNFTLKIRSTKLEDSAMYFCASRSQGRSYNSPLHFGNGTRLTVT.

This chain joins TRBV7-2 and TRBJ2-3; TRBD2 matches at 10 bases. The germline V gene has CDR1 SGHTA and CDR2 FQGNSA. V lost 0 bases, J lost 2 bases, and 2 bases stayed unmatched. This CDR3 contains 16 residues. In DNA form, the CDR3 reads TGTGCCAGCAGCTTAGCTAGCGGGAGGAACACAGATACGCAGTATTTT. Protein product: CASSLASGRNTDTQYF.

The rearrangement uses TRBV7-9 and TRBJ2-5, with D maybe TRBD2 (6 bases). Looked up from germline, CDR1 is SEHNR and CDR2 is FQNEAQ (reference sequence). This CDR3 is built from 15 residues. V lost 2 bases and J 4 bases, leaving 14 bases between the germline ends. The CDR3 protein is CASSLTGGYVETQYF. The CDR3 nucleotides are TGTGCCAGCAGCTTAACCGGGGGATATGTAGAGACCCAGTACTTC. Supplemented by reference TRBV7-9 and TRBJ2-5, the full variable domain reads DTGVSQNPRHKITKRGQNVTFRCDPISEHNRLYWYRQTLGQGPEFLTYFQNEAQLEKSRLLSDRFSAERPKGSFSTLEIQRTEQGDSAMYLCASSLTGGYVETQYFGPGTRLLVL.

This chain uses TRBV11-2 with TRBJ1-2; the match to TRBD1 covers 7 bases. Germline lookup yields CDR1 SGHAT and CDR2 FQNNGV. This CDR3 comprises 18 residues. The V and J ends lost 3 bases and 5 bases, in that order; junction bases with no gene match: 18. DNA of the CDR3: TGTGCCAGCAGCTTTGAACAGGGACAGTATGCTGCCTTTTATGGCTACACCTTC. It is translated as CASSFEQGQYAAFYGYTF.

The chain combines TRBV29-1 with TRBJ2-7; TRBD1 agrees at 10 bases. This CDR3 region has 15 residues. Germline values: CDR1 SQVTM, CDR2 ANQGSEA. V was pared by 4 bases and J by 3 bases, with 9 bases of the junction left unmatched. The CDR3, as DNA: TGCAGCGTTGGAGTCGGGACAGGGGAGTTCTACGAGCAGTACTTC. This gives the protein CSVGVGTGEFYEQYF.

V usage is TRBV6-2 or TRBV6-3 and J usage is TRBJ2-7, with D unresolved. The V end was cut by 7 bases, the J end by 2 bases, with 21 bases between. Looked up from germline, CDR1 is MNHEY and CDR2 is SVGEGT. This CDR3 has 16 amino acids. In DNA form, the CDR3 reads TGTGCCAGCACCCCTCCCCCGCCGACACCAACCTACGAGCAGTACTTC. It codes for CASTPPPPTPTYEQYF.